The 7 T cell receptor beta chains reported below all come from one sample, sequenced in a study of monozygotic twins with inflammatory bowel disease. Each CDR3 protein gets one entry in TCRdb, which reprocessed the 5' RACE reads and gives no DNA. The table for this sample gives roughly 90,000 distinct CDR3 sequences. What was sequenced was blood. These receptors all stem from a human donor with ulcerative colitis or Crohn's disease, or a healthy co-twin of an affected twin (not recorded which).

The chain combines TRBV6-1 with TRBJ2-2; the D call of TRBD2 rests on TCRdb alone, since no DNA is present to check it. The germline V gene has CDR1 MNHNS and CDR2 SASEGT. The CDR3 is 15 amino acids. The CDR3 spells CASKIAGTLAGELFF.

The V call is TRBV5-8, the J call TRBJ1-2; checking the TCRdb D call of TRBD1 is not possible without DNA. In germline, CDR1 is SGHTS, CDR2 YDEGEE. The CDR3 covers 13 residues. CDR3: CASSYDRAYGYTF.

The V gene is TRBV19, the J gene TRBJ1-1. The length of the CDR3 is 14 residues. Looked up from germline, CDR1 is LNHDA and CDR2 is SQIVND (reference sequence). The CDR3 here is CASSIGWESTEAFF.

The J gene is TRBJ2-5, the V gene TRBV7-9; TCRdb calls TRBD2, which cannot be checked without DNA. The CDR3 consists of 13 residues. CDR1 is SEHNR and CDR2 is FQNEAQ in the germline V gene (reference sequence). This chain's CDR3 is CASSLVEGQTQYF. Supplemented by reference TRBV7-9 and TRBJ2-5, the full variable domain reads DTGVSQNPRHKITKRGQNVTFRCDPISEHNRLYWYRQTLGQGPEFLTYFQNEAQLEKSRLLSDRFSAERPKGSFSTLEIQRTEQGDSAMYLCASSLVEGQTQYFGPGTRLLVL.

J is TRBJ1-1 and V is TRBV15; TCRdb picks TRBD1, but there is no DNA to check that call. The CDR3 is 14 residues long. The germline V gene has CDR1 LNHNV and CDR2 YYDKDF (reference sequence). CDR3 region: CATRTGGSNTEAFF.

The chain recombines TRBV5-1 with TRBJ2-5. Germline V CDR1 and CDR2: SGHRS, YFSETQ. There are 13 residues in the CDR3. The CDR3 protein is CASSLVMQETQYF.

This chain links TRBV5-1 with TRBJ2-1; the TCRdb call, TRBD1, lacks DNA for checking. CDR1 and CDR2 (germline): SGHRS, YFSETQ. This CDR3 is built from 15 residues. The CDR3 here is CASSLLGARLNEQFF.